This T cell receptor beta chain stems from a study of radiotherapy plus CTLA-4 blockade in lung cancer. A remark on this clone: The target antigen is unknown.

The table came from immunoSEQ multiplex PCR; TCRdb's copy has only in-frame clones and leaves some out. The top ten clones hold roughly 2.9% of a sample with roughly 54,000 clones, around 80% of them seen once. The CDR3 has 16 amino acids. V gave up 3 bases and J gave up 4 bases; unmatched junction bases: 11. CDR1 SGHRS and CDR2 YFSETQ come from the germline V gene. General study findings and limits: Blood-borne expansion of tumor-derived TCR clones followed radiotherapy plus ipilimumab.

This specimen was peripheral blood, taken from a patient treated with radiotherapy plus ipilimumab. The genes are TRBV5-1 and TRBJ2-3, with 7 bases that match TRBD1. The sequence derives from a human donor with non-small cell lung cancer who had a partial response to radiotherapy plus ipilimumab. CDR3 in amino acids: CASSYMGQPTADTQYF. As DNA, the CDR3 is TGCGCCAGCAGCTACATGGGACAGCCGACGGCAGATACGCAGTATTTT.